A selection of T cell receptor beta chains follows, all from one sample in a study of shared clonotypes between healthy human individuals. Sequencing used immunoSEQ multiplex PCR; TCRdb keeps in-frame clones, though not all of them. The data hold some 2,100,000 clones, with almost 96% observed a single time. Material for sequencing was naive CD4+ T cells sorted from blood. The origin of the receptors is a man aged 18 to 30 in good health. The CDR3 runs from the conserved cysteine through the conserved F or W. The order of the fields is V gene, clone size, D gene, J gene, CDR3 DNA, CDR3 protein. The D gene is left open where the match is weak. The listing skips clone size in some rows; elsewhere it reads once, few, many or a size class.

>TRBV21-1|-|-|TRBJ2-5
TGTGCCAGCAGCAAATCTCGCGGGCAGGGCAACCGGGAGACCCAGTACTTC
CASSKSRGQGNRETQYF
>TRBV7-2|-|-|TRBJ1-1
TGTGCCAGCAGCTTCTGGGCCCTGAACACTGAAGCTTTCTTT
CASSFWALNTEAFF
>TRBV5-6|-|-|TRBJ1-6
TGTGCCAGCAGCTTGCTGAGGATGCCCCTCGAACTTAATTCACCCCTCCACTTT
CASSLLRMPLELNSPLHF
>TRBV30|-|-|TRBJ1-6
TGTGCCTGGGGCCCGACGGGATCACCCCTCCACTTT
CAWGPTGSPLHF
>TRBV4-1|once|-|TRBJ1-3
TGCGCCAGCAGCCAAGATACCCTAACCGCAACAGGGTTTAGAGGAAACACCATATATTTT
CASSQDTLTATGFRGNTIYF
>TRBV29-1|once|-|TRBJ2-7
TGCAGCGTTGAGGGCAACTACTACGAGCAGTACTTC
CSVEGNYYEQYF
>TRBV27|once|TRBD1|TRBJ1-4
TGTGCCAGCAGTTCTCGACAGGGCGAAAAACTGTTTTTT
CASSSRQGEKLFF
>TRBV27|-|TRBD1|TRBJ2-7
TGTGCCAGCAGTCCCCACAGGGGTTACTCCTACGAGCAGTACTTC
CASSPHRGYSYEQYF
>TRBV28|once|-|TRBJ2-5
TGTGCCAGCAGTTTTCCAGGAGGGCAAGAGACCCAGTACTTC
CASSFPGGQETQYF
>TRBV19|-|TRBD2|TRBJ2-2
TGTGCCAGTCAGGACCCGGGGGGGGCCAGCACCGGGGAGCTGTTTTTT
CASQDPGGASTGELFF